These T cell receptor beta chains were read from a single sample in a study of shared clonotypes between healthy human individuals. The method was immunoSEQ multiplex PCR; TCRdb's version includes in-frame clones alone and lacks a portion of them. Of under 1,900,000 clones listed, approximately 98.5% are singletons. Sequencing was carried out using naive CD4+ T cells sorted from blood. Every receptor here comes from a man aged 25-45 years in good health. Both conserved end residues are part of each CDR3. The order of the fields is V gene, D gene, clone size, J gene, CDR3 protein, CDR3 DNA. D genes are given only for firm matches. Clone sizes are given selectively: once, few, many, or a class where the clone is expanded.

v_gene: TRBV7-8; d_gene: NA; abundance: NA; j_gene: TRBJ2-5; CDR3aa: CASRPRAPYQETQYF; CDR3nt: TGTGCCAGCAGACCCCGGGCCCCGTACCAAGAGACCCAGTACTTC
v_gene: TRBV5-6; d_gene: NA; abundance: NA; j_gene: TRBJ1-2; CDR3aa: CASSLVRPGGYTF; CDR3nt: TGTGCCAGCAGCTTGGTCAGGCCGGGGGGCTACACCTTC
v_gene: TRBV5-4; d_gene: TRBD1; abundance: NA; j_gene: TRBJ2-1; CDR3aa: CASSNRDRYNEQFF; CDR3nt: TGTGCCAGCAGCAACCGGGACAGATACAATGAGCAGTTCTTC
v_gene: TRBV11-2; d_gene: NA; abundance: NA; j_gene: TRBJ2-4; CDR3aa: CASSLVSVAKNIQYF; CDR3nt: TGTGCCAGCAGCTTAGTTTCGGTAGCCAAAAACATTCAGTACTTC
v_gene: TRBV7-2; d_gene: NA; abundance: NA; j_gene: TRBJ2-3; CDR3aa: CASSQGTLAPPTDTQYF; CDR3nt: TGTGCCAGCAGCCAAGGGACCCTGGCCCCCCCCACAGATACGCAGTATTTT
v_gene: TRBV5-1; d_gene: NA; abundance: NA; j_gene: TRBJ2-5; CDR3aa: CASSLGRETQYF; CDR3nt: TGCGCCAGCAGCTTGGGAAGGGAGACCCAGTACTTC
v_gene: TRBV5-1; d_gene: NA; abundance: NA; j_gene: TRBJ1-1; CDR3aa: CASSLGAEAFF; CDR3nt: TGCGCCAGCAGCTTGGGGGCAGAAGCTTTCTTT
v_gene: TRBV19; d_gene: TRBD1; abundance: NA; j_gene: TRBJ1-1; CDR3aa: CASRQRQGAHTEAFF; CDR3nt: TGTGCCAGTAGACAAAGGCAGGGGGCGCACACTGAAGCTTTCTTT
v_gene: TRBV5-1; d_gene: NA; abundance: NA; j_gene: TRBJ2-7; CDR3aa: CASSLEGAYEQYF; CDR3nt: TGCGCCAGCAGCTTGGAAGGAGCCTACGAGCAGTACTTC
v_gene: TRBV6-5; d_gene: NA; abundance: NA; j_gene: TRBJ1-5; CDR3aa: CASSYSFNQPQHF; CDR3nt: TGTGCCAGCAGTTACTCTTTTAATCAGCCCCAGCATTTT
v_gene: TRBV19; d_gene: TRBD2; abundance: NA; j_gene: TRBJ2-7; CDR3aa: CASSAWGGSDEQYF; CDR3nt: TGTGCCAGTAGTGCCTGGGGCGGGAGTGACGAGCAGTACTTC
v_gene: TRBV6-6; d_gene: NA; abundance: NA; j_gene: TRBJ1-5; CDR3aa: CASSYMGVDNQPQHF; CDR3nt: TGTGCCAGCAGCTACATGGGAGTAGACAATCAGCCCCAGCATTTT
v_gene: TRBV2; d_gene: NA; abundance: NA; j_gene: TRBJ1-3; CDR3aa: CASRERSSGNTIYF; CDR3nt: TGTGCCAGCAGGGAGAGGTCTTCTGGAAACACCATATATTTT
v_gene: TRBV5-4; d_gene: NA; abundance: once; j_gene: TRBJ2-1; CDR3aa: CASSLDSLYYNEQFF; CDR3nt: TGTGCCAGCAGCTTGGACTCCCTCTACTACAATGAGCAGTTCTTC
v_gene: TRBV28; d_gene: TRBD1; abundance: NA; j_gene: TRBJ1-2; CDR3aa: CASSLANRGAYGYTF; CDR3nt: TGTGCCAGCAGTTTAGCGAACAGGGGCGCGTATGGCTACACCTTC
v_gene: TRBV6-6; d_gene: NA; abundance: NA; j_gene: TRBJ2-7; CDR3aa: CASSYSTVRGYEQYF; CDR3nt: TGTGCCAGCAGTTACTCGACGGTTCGGGGCTACGAGCAGTACTTC